The 9 T cell receptor beta chains presented below share a single source sample, sequenced in a study of T cell responses to AZD1222 COVID-19 vaccine. Only in-frame clones appear in the TCRdb table, and some are missing; sequencing was by immunoSEQ multiplex PCR. Among 140,000 to 150,000 clones listed, around nine tenths were seen once. The specimen comprised peripheral blood, sampled on day 0 of AZD1222 vaccination. Receptor source: an adult in good health.

The chain uses TRBV12-3 or TRBV12-4 and TRBJ2-4, with 7 bases that match TRBD2. Trimming at V came to 6 bases and at J to 5 bases, leaving 4 bases not matched to a gene. This CDR3 has 13 amino acids. CDR3 loop: CASRAGDENIQYF. CDR3 coding DNA: TGTGCCAGCAGGGCGGGGGATGAAAACATTCAGTACTTC.

The J gene is TRBJ2-2, the V gene TRBV19; no clear D gene. There are 16 residues in the CDR3. The V and J ends lost 5 bases and 1 base respectively, with 14 bases between them. Germline assignment: CDR1 LNHDA and CDR2 SQIVND (reference sequence). CDR3 in DNA: TGTGCCAGTAGTCTCACGGCAGGCCTGAACACCGGGGAGCTGTTTTTT. This codes for CASSLTAGLNTGELFF.

The sample holds a few counts of this clone. The rearrangement links TRBV6-2 or TRBV6-3 to TRBJ1-4; weak D call: TRBD1 (5 bases). The V gene lost 6 bases and the J gene lost 7 bases, with 18 bases spanning the gap. Germline V lookup: CDR1 MNHEY, CDR2 SVGEGT. The CDR3 contains 15 residues. This CDR3 is CASSPWHRGSEKLFF. The CDR3 DNA follows: TGTGCCAGCAGCCCCTGGCATCGGGGGAGTGAAAAACTGTTTTTT.

The CDR3 protein is CASSLSVESSYNEQFF. The CDR3 DNA reads as TGTGCCAGCAGTTTATCCGTAGAGAGCTCCTACAATGAGCAGTTCTTC. The rearrangement joins TRBV27 to TRBJ2-1, with D unresolved. The germline V and J ends were trimmed by 0 bases and 0 bases, with 9 bases remaining between them. This CDR3 spans 16 amino acids. The V gene's germline CDR1 is MNHEY and CDR2 SMNVEV (reference sequence).

The genes are TRBV19 and TRBJ1-2, with D tentatively TRBD1 (6 bases). Trimming took off 3 bases at V and 2 bases at J, with 13 bases between the two ends. The germline CDR1 and CDR2 sequences are LNHDA and SQIVND (reference sequence). This CDR3 has 15 residues. CDR3 protein: CASSIAPGANYGYTF. CDR3 bases: TGTGCCAGTAGTATTGCCCCGGGGGCAAACTATGGCTACACCTTC. Looking up the rest from reference TRBV19 and TRBJ1-2 gives the full variable domain: DGGITQSPKYLFRKEGQNVTLSCEQNLNHDAMYWYRQDPGQGLRLIYYSQIVNDFQKGDIAEGYSVSREKKESFPLTVTSAQKNPTAFYLCASSIAPGANYGYTFGSGTRLTVV.

V usage is TRBV2 and J usage is TRBJ2-3; TRBD2 might be the D (6 bases). The CDR3 loop spans 16 amino acids. Per germline, CDR1 SNHLY and CDR2 FYNNEI. V was pared by 1 base and J by 2 bases, with 13 bases between. The CDR3 sequence: CASSEELAATTDTQYF. CDR3 coding DNA: TGTGCCAGCAGTGAAGAATTAGCGGCTACCACAGATACGCAGTATTTT.

The DNA for the CDR3 is TGTGCCAGCAGTGCTGGGGTATCCCACGGGCAGCCCCAGCATTTT. The encoded protein is CASSAGVSHGQPQHF. The V gene is TRBV2, the J gene TRBJ1-5; D ambiguous. Germline V gene lookup returns CDR1 SNHLY and CDR2 FYNNEI. V was pared by 4 bases and J by 7 bases, with 17 bases between. The CDR3 loop spans 15 amino acids.

The chain couples TRBV2 to TRBJ1-4; no definite D call. The CDR3 has 15 amino acids. Trimming cost V 3 bases and J 5 bases, with 13 bases left between them. From germline, CDR1 is SNHLY and CDR2 FYNNEI. Here the CDR3 reads CASSDLQSMNEKLFF. For the CDR3, the DNA is TGTGCCAGCAGTGACCTACAGAGTATGAATGAAAAACTGTTTTTT.

The chain has TRBV2 and TRBJ1-5; D gene unclear. V was cut by 4 bases and J by 6 bases, with 13 bases left in between. Germline V gene sequence: CDR1 SNHLY, CDR2 FYNNEI. The CDR3 consists of 14 residues. CDR3 residues: CASSVGMRIQPQHF. CDR3 nucleotides: TGTGCCAGCAGTGTCGGTATGAGAATTCAGCCCCAGCATTTT.